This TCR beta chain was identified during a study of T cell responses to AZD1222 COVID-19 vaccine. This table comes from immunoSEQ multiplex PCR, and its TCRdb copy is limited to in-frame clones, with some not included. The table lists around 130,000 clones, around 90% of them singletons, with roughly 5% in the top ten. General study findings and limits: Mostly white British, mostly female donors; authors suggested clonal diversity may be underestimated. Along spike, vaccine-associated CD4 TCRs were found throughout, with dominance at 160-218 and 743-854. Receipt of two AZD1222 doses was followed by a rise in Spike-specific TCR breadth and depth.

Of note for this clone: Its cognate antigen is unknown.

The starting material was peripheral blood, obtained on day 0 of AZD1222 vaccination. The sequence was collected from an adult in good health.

The CDR3 DNA reads TGTGCCAGCAGACCTTGGGTAGGGCAGGGTAATTCACCCCTCCACTTT. Protein: CASRPWVGQGNSPLHF. This chain uses TRBV28 with TRBJ1-6; possibly TRBD1 for D (5 bases). CDR1 is MDHEN and CDR2 is SYDVKM in the germline V gene. V was cut by 6 bases and J by 6 bases, with 18 bases left in between. CDR3 size: 16 residues.